The 11 T cell receptor beta chains below all came from one sample that was sequenced in a study of T cell repertoires in cytomegalovirus infection. One entry per CDR3 protein, called by TCRdb with MiXCR from the reads. The table lists 250,000 to 350,000 distinct CDR3 sequences, 25% of them singletons, with more than 11% in the top ten. Sequencing used PBMCs. These receptors came from a human donor in good health (CMV status not recorded). Some clones in this sample may be carry-over from other donors' samples.

The chain carries TRBV5-6 and TRBJ1-2; D remains unclear. Germline CDR1 is SGHDT and CDR2 is YYEEEE. Trimming stripped 4 bases from V and 5 bases from J, with 9 bases between. The CDR3 runs to 12 residues. CDR3 nucleotides: TGTGCCAGCAGCCAGACACTTTATGGCTACACCTTC. Translation: CASSQTLYGYTF.

In this sample, this clonotype turned up a few times. The rearrangement links TRBV7-9 to TRBJ2-2, with D tentatively TRBD2 (5 bases). The CDR3 has 13 amino acids. The ends were cut back, 8 bases at V and 6 bases at J, with 13 bases in the middle. The germline gives CDR1 SEHNR, CDR2 FQNEAQ (reference sequence). Here the CDR3 reads CASEGLGAGELFF. Here the CDR3 DNA reads TGTGCCAGCGAGGGTTTGGGCGCCGGGGAGCTGTTTTTT. The whole variable domain, remainder taken from reference TRBV7-9 and TRBJ2-2, is DTGVSQNPRHKITKRGQNVTFRCDPISEHNRLYWYRQTLGQGPEFLTYFQNEAQLEKSRLLSDRFSAERPKGSFSTLEIQRTEQGDSAMYLCASEGLGAGELFFGEGSRLTVL.

Concerning this clonotype itself: Being one base from a much bigger clone, this may be a read error. The chain combines TRBV7-2 with TRBJ2-5; TRBD2 matches 7 bases. Trimming removed 5 bases from V and 3 bases from J; junction bases left unmatched: 12. There are 16 residues in the CDR3. In germline, CDR1 is SGHTA, CDR2 FQGNSA. CDR3 sequence reads: CASSRLTSTLEETQYF. The DNA of the CDR3 is TGTGCCAGCAGCCGCCTGACTAGCACCTTAGAAGAGACCCAGTACTTC.

The V gene is TRBV4-1, the J gene TRBJ2-1, with 9 bases fitting TRBD2. Trimming removed 0 bases from V and 2 bases from J; junction bases left unmatched: 5. This CDR3 has 17 residues. Germline V CDR1 and CDR2: MGHRA, YSYEKL. The CDR3 DNA follows: TGCGCCAGCAGCCAAGATGAGAGACTAGCGGCCTACAATGAGCAGTTCTTC. Its translation is CASSQDERLAAYNEQFF.

The chain uses TRBV6-1 and TRBJ1-5; maybe TRBD1 (5 bases). The germline V gene encodes CDR1 MNHNS and CDR2 SASEGT. V lost 6 bases and J lost 2, with 14 bases in between. This CDR3 comprises 15 residues. The CDR3 coding sequence is TGTGCCAGCAGGAGGGGAGGGGTGGGCAATCAGCCCCAGCATTTT. This gives the protein CASRRGGVGNQPQHF.

The chain employs TRBV6-2 or TRBV6-3 and TRBJ2-7; D uncertain. The CDR3 runs 12 residues. Trimming removed 6 bases from V and 1 base from J, with 7 bases in between. The germline V gene has CDR1 MNHEY and CDR2 SVGEGT. The DNA for the CDR3 is TGTGCCAGCAGCCGCGTATCCTACGAGCAGTACTTC. Its protein product is CASSRVSYEQYF.

This clonotype was counted a few times. This chain joins TRBV6-1 and TRBJ1-2; maybe TRBD1 (6 bases). Germline CDR1 reads MNHNS; CDR2 reads SASEGT. The CDR3 extends over 14 amino acids. The ends were cut back, 6 bases at V and 6 bases at J, with 17 bases in the middle. The CDR3 nucleotides read TGTGCCAGCAGGCTCGTACAGGGTTCAAATGGCTACACCTTC. The encoded protein is CASRLVQGSNGYTF.

Many counts were recorded for this clonotype. The chain is built from TRBV7-6 and TRBJ2-5; 9 nucleotides align to TRBD2. Germline V CDR1 and CDR2: SGHVS, FNYEAQ. The CDR3 covers 13 residues. Trimming cost V 5 bases and J 4 bases; bases outside gene matches: 2. CDR3 sequence reads: CASSRSGRETQYF. The DNA of the CDR3 is TGTGCCAGCAGCCGTAGCGGGAGAGAGACCCAGTACTTC. Drawing the rest from reference TRBV7-6 and TRBJ2-5, the complete variable domain is GAGVSQSPRYKVTKRGQDVALRCDPISGHVSLYWYRQALGQGPEFLTYFNYEAQQDKSGLPNDRFSAERPEGSISTLTIQRTEQRDSAMYRCASSRSGRETQYFGPGTRLLVL.

This chain connects TRBV29-1 to TRBJ1-2; D uncertain. V shed 8 bases and J shed 7 bases, with 14 bases lying between them. CDR1 and CDR2 from the germline V gene are SQVTM and ANQGSEA. This CDR3 contains 11 residues. In nucleotides, the CDR3 is TGCAGCCCCGGTCCTTCCGGTGGCTACACCTTC. Its protein product is CSPGPSGGYTF.

This clonotype was picked up many times. DNA of the CDR3: TGTGCCAGCAGCGCGGCCGGGACAGAGAGCTCCTACGAGCAGTACTTC. This codes for CASSAAGTESSYEQYF. The rearrangement links TRBV7-2 to TRBJ2-7; 7 bases map to TRBD1. CDR3 size: 16 residues. Germline CDR1 reads SGHTA; CDR2 reads FQGNSA. The junction had 10 bases not matched to a gene; V was cut back by 5 bases and J by 0 bases.

In this sample, this clonotype turned up many times. The rearrangement joins TRBV7-3 to TRBJ1-1, with a tentative D call TRBD1 (6 bases). Trimming took off 5 bases at V and 0 bases at J, with 7 bases between the two ends. Germline lookup yields CDR1 SGHTA and CDR2 FQGTGA. The CDR3 has 13 amino acids. The CDR3, as DNA: TGTGCCAGCAGCGGACAGCTGAACACTGAAGCTTTCTTT. Translated: CASSGQLNTEAFF.